This T cell receptor (beta chain) came from a study of vaccination and CD4 T cells after COVID-19. Sequenced with the Oncomine TCR Beta short-read assay was DNA taken from cultured CD4+ T cells. A single record per CDR3 protein comes from TCRdb applying MiXCR to the PCR reads. The sample consists of 15,000 to 20,000 distinct CDR3 sequences, over 25% of them appearing once. Trimming removed 5 bases at V and 1 base at J, with 8 bases between. Germline CDR1 is DFQATT and CDR2 is SNEGSKA (reference sequence). This CDR3 has 12 residues. Judged by abundance, this clonotype is medium-sized. Its antigen is as yet unknown. Sample treatment: approximately 9-day PBMC culture with coronavirus spike peptide pools or control peptides (ViraFEST assay).

The sequencing input was cultured CD4+ T cells from blood. The TCR comes from a human donor with COVID-19. The genes are TRBV20-1 and TRBJ1-2; D might be TRBD1 (5 bases). CDR3 coding DNA: TGCAGTGCTGAAGGGGTTAACTATGGCTACACCTTC. It translates to CSAEGVNYGYTF.